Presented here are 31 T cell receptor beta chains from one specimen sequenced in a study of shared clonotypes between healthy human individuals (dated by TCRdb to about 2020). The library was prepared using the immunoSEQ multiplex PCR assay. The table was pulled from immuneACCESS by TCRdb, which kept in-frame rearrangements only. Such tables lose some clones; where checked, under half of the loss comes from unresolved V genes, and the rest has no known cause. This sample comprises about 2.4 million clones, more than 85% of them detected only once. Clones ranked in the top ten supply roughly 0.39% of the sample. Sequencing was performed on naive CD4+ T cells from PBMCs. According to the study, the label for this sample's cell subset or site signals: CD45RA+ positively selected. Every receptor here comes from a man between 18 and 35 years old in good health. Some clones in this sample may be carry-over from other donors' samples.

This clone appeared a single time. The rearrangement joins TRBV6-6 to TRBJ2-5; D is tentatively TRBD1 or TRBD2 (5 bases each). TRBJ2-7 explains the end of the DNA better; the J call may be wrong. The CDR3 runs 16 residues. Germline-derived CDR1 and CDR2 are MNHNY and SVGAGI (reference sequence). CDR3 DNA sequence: TGTGCCAGCAGCAGGGAGAGGAGCAGCCTAGGCTACGAGCAGTACTTC. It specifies CASSRERSSLGYEQYF.

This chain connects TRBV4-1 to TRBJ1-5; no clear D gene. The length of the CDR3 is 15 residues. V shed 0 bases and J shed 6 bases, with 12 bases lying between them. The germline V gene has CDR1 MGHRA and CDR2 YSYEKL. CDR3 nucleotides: TGCGCCAGCAGCCAAGATTCGGGGTTCGTTCAGCCCCAGCATTTT. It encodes CASSQDSGFVQPQHF.

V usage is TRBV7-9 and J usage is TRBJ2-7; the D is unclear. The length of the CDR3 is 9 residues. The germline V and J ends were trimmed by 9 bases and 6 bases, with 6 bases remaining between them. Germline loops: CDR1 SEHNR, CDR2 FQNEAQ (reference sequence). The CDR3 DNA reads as TGTGCCAGGGAGCTCGAGCAGTACTTC. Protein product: CARELEQYF. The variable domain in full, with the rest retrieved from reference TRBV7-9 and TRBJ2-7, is DTGVSQNPRHKITKRGQNVTFRCDPISEHNRLYWYRQTLGQGPEFLTYFQNEAQLEKSRLLSDRFSAERPKGSFSTLEIQRTEQGDSAMYLCARELEQYFGPGTRLTVT.

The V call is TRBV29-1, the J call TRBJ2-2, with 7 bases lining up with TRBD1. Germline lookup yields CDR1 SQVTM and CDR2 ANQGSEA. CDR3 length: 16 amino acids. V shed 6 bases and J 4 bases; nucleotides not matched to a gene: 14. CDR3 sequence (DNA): TGCAGCGTCGAAATTTCGACAGGGCAGGCCACCGGGGAGCTGTTTTTT. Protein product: CSVEISTGQATGELFF.

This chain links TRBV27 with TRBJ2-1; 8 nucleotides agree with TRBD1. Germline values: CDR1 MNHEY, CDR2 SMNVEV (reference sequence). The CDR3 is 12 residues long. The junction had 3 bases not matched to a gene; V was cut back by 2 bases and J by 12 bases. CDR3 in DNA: TGTGCCAGCAGTTTACCTGGGACAGGGCAGTTCTTC. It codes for CASSLPGTGQFF.

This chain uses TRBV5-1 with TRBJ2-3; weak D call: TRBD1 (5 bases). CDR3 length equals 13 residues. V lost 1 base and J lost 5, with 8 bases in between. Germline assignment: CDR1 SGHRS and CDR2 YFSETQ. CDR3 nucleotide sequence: TGCGCCAGCAGCTTGTGGCAGGGAGATACGCAGTATTTT. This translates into CASSLWQGDTQYF.

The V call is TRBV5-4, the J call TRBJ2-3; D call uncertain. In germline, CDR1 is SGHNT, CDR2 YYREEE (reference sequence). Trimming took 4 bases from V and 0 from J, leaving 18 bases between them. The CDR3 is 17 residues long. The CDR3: CASSQAYSADSTDTQYF. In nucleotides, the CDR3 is TGTGCCAGCAGCCAGGCCTATTCGGCGGATAGCACAGATACGCAGTATTTT.

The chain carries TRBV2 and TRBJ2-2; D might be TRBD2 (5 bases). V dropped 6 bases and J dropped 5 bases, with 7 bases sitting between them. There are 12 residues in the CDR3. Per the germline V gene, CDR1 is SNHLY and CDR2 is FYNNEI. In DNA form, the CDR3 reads TGTGCCAGCAGGGACTTAACCGGGGAGCTGTTTTTT. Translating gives CASRDLTGELFF.

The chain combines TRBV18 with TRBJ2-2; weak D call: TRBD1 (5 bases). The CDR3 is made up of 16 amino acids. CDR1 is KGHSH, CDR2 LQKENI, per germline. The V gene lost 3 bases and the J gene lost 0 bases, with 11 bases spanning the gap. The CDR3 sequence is CASSPVRAPNTGELFF. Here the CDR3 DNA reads TGTGCCAGCTCACCCGTCAGGGCTCCGAACACCGGGGAGCTGTTTTTT.

CDR3 sequence (DNA): TGTGCCAGCAGCTTAAGGGTGAGTGGCGGATACAATGAGCAGTTCTTC. Its translation: CASSLRVSGGYNEQFF. The chain employs TRBV7-9 and TRBJ2-1; no firm D call. CDR1 and CDR2 from the germline V gene are SEHNR and FQNEAQ (reference sequence). This CDR3 is 16 amino acids long. Trimming removed 2 bases at V and 4 bases at J, with 15 bases between.

CDR3 coding DNA: TGCAGCGCTAGGGGACAGCAAGAGACCCAGTACTTC. Its protein is CSARGQQETQYF. The chain combines TRBV29-1 with TRBJ2-5; the match to TRBD1 covers 7 bases. Unmatched junction bases numbered 4, after V lost 7 bases and J lost 2 bases. Germline lookup yields CDR1 SQVTM and CDR2 ANQGSEA. The CDR3 runs to 12 residues.

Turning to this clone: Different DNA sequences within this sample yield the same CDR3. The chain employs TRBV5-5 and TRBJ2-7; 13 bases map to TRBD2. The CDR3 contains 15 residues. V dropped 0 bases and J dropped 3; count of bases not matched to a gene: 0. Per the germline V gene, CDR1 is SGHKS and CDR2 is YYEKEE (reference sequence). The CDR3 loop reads CASSLGLAGGYEQYF. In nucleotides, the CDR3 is TGTGCCAGCAGCTTGGGACTAGCGGGGGGCTACGAGCAGTACTTC.

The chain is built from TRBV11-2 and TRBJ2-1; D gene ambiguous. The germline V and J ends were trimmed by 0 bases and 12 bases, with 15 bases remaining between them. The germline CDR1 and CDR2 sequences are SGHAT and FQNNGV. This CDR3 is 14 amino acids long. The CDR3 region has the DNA TGTGCCAGCAGCTTAGACCCCTCCCCGATTGGGCAGTTCTTC. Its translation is CASSLDPSPIGQFF.

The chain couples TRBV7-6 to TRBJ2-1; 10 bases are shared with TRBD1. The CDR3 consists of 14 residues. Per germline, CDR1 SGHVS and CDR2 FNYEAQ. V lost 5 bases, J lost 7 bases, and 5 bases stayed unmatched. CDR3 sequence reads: CASSPRQGANEQFF. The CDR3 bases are TGTGCCAGCAGCCCCCGACAGGGGGCTAATGAGCAGTTCTTC.

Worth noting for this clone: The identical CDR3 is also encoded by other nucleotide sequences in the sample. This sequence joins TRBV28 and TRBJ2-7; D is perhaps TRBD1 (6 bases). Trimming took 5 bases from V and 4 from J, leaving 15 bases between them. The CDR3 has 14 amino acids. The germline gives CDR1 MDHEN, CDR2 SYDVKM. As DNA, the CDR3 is TGTGCCAGCAGTACCCCCGGCAGGGGATACGAGCAGTACTTC. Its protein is CASSTPGRGYEQYF.

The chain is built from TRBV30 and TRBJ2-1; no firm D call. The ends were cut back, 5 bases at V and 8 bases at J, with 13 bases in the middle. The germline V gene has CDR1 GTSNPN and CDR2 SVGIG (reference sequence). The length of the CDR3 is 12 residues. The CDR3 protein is CAWLQNAHEQFF. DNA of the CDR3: TGTGCCTGGCTCCAGAATGCCCATGAGCAGTTCTTC.

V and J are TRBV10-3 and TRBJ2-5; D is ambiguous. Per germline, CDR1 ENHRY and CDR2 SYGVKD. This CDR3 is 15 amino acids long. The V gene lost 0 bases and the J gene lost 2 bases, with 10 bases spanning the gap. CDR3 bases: TGTGCCATCAGTGAGTCTTTCAGCAGACAAGAGACCCAGTACTTC. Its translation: CAISESFSRQETQYF.

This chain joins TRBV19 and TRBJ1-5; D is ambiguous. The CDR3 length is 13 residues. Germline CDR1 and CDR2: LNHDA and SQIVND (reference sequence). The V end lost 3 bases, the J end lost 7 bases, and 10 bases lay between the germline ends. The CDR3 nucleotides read TGTGCCAGTAGTATCCCGTCGGGCCAGCCCCAGCATTTT. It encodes CASSIPSGQPQHF.

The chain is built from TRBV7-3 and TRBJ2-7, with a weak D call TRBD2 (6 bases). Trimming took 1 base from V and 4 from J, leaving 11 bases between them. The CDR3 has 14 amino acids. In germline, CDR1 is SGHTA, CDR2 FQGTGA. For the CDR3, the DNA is TGTGCCAGCAGCTTAAGGGAGGACGGATACGAGCAGTACTTC. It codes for CASSLREDGYEQYF.

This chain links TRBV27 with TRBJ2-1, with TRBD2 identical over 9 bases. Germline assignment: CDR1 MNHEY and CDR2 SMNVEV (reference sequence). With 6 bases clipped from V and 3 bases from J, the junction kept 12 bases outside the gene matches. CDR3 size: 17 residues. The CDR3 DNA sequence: TGTGCCAGCAGGGAGACGCGGACTAGCGCCTACTACAATGAGCAGTTCTTC. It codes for CASRETRTSAYYNEQFF.

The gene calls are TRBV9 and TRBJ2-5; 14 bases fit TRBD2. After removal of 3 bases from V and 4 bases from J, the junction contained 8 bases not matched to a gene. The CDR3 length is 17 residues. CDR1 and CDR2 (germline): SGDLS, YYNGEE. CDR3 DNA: TGTGCCAGCAGCGAGACTAGCGGGAGGGCCGGGGGAGAGACCCAGTACTTC. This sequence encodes CASSETSGRAGGETQYF.

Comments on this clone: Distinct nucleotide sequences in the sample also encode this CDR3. The CDR3 sequence is CASRGLGETQYF. The CDR3 nucleotides are TGTGCCAGCCGGGGCCTCGGAGAGACCCAGTACTTC. The chain is built from TRBV6-5 and TRBJ2-5; TRBD1 or TRBD2 may be the D gene (5 bases each). Trimming removed 8 bases from V and 4 bases from J, with 11 bases in between. The CDR3 length is 12 residues. The V gene's germline CDR1 is MNHEY and CDR2 SVGAGI.

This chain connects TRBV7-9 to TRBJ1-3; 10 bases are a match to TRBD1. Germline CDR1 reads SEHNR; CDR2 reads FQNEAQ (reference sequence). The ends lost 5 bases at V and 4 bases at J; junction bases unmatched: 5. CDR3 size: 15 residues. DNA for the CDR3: TGTGCCAGCAGCGCGGGACAGGGGATCGGAAACACCATATATTTT. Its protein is CASSAGQGIGNTIYF.

The CDR3 coding sequence is TGTGCCAGCTCACCGGCCCGAATAGATGAGCAGTTCTTC. It codes for CASSPARIDEQFF. This sequence joins TRBV18 and TRBJ2-1; the D is unclear. The CDR3 extends over 13 amino acids. Germline V lookup: CDR1 KGHSH, CDR2 LQKENI. The V and J ends lost 3 bases and 8 bases respectively, with 11 bases between them.

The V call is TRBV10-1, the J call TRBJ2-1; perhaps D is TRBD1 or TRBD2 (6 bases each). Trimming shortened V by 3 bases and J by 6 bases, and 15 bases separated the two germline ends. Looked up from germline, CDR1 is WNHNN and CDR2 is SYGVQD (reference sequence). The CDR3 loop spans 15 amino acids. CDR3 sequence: CASSEGRGRSNEQFF. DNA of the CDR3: TGCGCCAGCAGTGAAGGCCGGGGGCGCAGCAATGAGCAGTTCTTC.

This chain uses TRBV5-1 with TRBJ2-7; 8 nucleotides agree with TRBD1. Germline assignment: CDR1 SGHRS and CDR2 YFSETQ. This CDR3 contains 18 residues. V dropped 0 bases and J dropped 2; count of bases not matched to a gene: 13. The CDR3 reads CASSLGVSDRALAYEQYF. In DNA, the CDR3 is TGCGCCAGCAGCTTGGGAGTATCGGACAGGGCCCTCGCCTACGAGCAGTACTTC. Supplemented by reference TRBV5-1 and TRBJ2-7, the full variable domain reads KAGVTQTPRYLIKTRGQQVTLSCSPISGHRSVSWYQQTPGQGLQFLFEYFSETQRNKGNFPGRFSGRQFSNSRSEMNVSTLELGDSALYLCASSLGVSDRALAYEQYFGPGTRLTVT.

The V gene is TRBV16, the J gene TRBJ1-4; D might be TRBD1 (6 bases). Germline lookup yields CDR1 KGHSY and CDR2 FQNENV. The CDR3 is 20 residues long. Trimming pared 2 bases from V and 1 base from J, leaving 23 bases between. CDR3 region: CASSQHPSRGKRGTNEKLFF. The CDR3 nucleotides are TGTGCCAGCAGCCAACACCCATCTAGGGGGAAGCGGGGAACTAATGAAAAACTGTTTTTT.

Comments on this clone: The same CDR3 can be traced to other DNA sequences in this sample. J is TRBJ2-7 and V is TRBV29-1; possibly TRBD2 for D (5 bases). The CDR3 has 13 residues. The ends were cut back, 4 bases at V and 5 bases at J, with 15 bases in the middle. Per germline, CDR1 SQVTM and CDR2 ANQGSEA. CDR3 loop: CSVGGVLTHEQYF. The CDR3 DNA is TGCAGCGTTGGGGGAGTTCTTACCCACGAGCAGTACTTC.

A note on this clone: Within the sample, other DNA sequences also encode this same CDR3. CDR3 region: CASRQEGETQYF. The CDR3 DNA reads TGTGCCAGCAGGCAAGAAGGGGAGACCCAGTACTTC. The J gene is TRBJ2-5, the V gene TRBV6-5, with no clear D. Germline CDR1 reads MNHEY; CDR2 reads SVGAGI. The V end was cut by 6 bases, the J end by 5 bases, with 10 bases between. The CDR3 spans 12 residues.

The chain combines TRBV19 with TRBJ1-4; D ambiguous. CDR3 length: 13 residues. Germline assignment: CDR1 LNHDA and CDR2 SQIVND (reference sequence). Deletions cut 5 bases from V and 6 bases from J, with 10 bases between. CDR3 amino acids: CASSYSSDEKLFF. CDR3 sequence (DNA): TGTGCCAGTAGTTACAGCTCCGATGAAAAACTGTTTTTT.

The CDR3 here is CASSPSAGSPYEQYF. The CDR3, as DNA: TGTGCCAGCAGCCCCTCCGCGGGATCCCCCTACGAGCAGTACTTC. This chain connects TRBV14 to TRBJ2-7; TRBD2 might be the D (6 bases). Trimming removed 4 bases at V and 2 bases at J, with 15 bases between. The germline gives CDR1 SGHDN, CDR2 FVKESK. CDR3 length: 15 residues.